This passage covers 13 T cell receptor beta chains from one sample sequenced in a study of blood T cells in healthy people across ages. A J-beta primer mix and a sample-barcoded 5' primer were used in a second PCR of roughly 6 to 12 cycles. TCRdb analysed the 5' RACE reads with MiXCR anew, one entry per CDR3 protein. The table records about 1.1 million distinct CDR3 sequences, under 40% of them present only once. The sequenced material came from blood. Source of these receptors: a man aged 18 to 30 in good health.

A few counts support this clonotype. J is TRBJ1-1 and V is TRBV4-1, with TRBD1 matching over 10 bases. Germline V lookup: CDR1 MGHRA, CDR2 YSYEKL. This CDR3 spans 17 amino acids. Losses at the gene ends were 2 bases for V and 10 bases for J; bases not matched to a gene: 16. The CDR3 spells CASSQPLDRGLGSGAFF. In nucleotides, the CDR3 is TGCGCCAGCAGCCAACCCTTAGACAGGGGGCTTGGGTCTGGAGCTTTCTTT.

A few counts support this clonotype. The chain links TRBV7-9 to TRBJ2-7; 7 bases are a match to TRBD1. The V gene's germline CDR1 is SEHNR and CDR2 FQNEAQ (reference sequence). This CDR3 contains 12 residues. The trim removed 3 bases at V and 11 bases at J, leaving 7 bases unmatched. CDR3 sequence (DNA): TGTGCCAGCAGCTTGTCCGGGACAGAGAAGTACTTC. It encodes CASSLSGTEKYF.

This clonotype was observed a handful of times. The chain has TRBV3-1 and TRBJ1-1, with a weak D call TRBD1 (5 bases). The germline V gene has CDR1 LGHDT and CDR2 YNNKEL (reference sequence). With 7 bases removed from V and 2 bases from J, the gap between germline ends came to 14 bases. The CDR3 totals 14 residues. CDR3 sequence (DNA): TGTGCCAGCACCTTGGACACCCAAAACACTGAAGCTTTCTTT. Amino acids: CASTLDTQNTEAFF.

The chain recombines TRBV27 with TRBJ2-7; D not certain. CDR1 MNHEY and CDR2 SMNVEV come from the germline V gene (reference sequence). The V end lost 0 bases, the J end lost 10 bases, and 4 bases lay between the germline ends. The CDR3 runs 10 residues. CDR3 region: CASSLSPQYF. CDR3 DNA: TGTGCCAGCAGTTTATCACCCCAGTACTTC.

In this sample, this clonotype turned up a few times. The V gene is TRBV5-1, the J gene TRBJ2-3, with 8 bases fitting TRBD2. V lost 4 bases and J lost 2; bases outside the gene matches: 9. The CDR3 extends over 16 amino acids. Germline V gene data show CDR1 as SGHRS and CDR2 as YFSETQ. CDR3 nucleotide sequence: TGCGCCAGCAGCCCAAATAGCGGGGACGACACAGATACGCAGTATTTT. It is translated as CASSPNSGDDTDTQYF.

Concerning this clonotype: A read error may explain this, as a much larger clone is one base away. The chain joins TRBV12-3 or TRBV12-4 to TRBJ1-2, with D uncertain. The CDR3 consists of 12 residues. The CDR3 DNA reads TGTGCCAGCAGCTCATCGGGCTATGACTACACCTTC. It translates to CASSSSGYDYTF.

V gene TRBV7-2 combines with J gene TRBJ1-6, with unresolved D. V was clipped by 1 base and J by 6 bases, with 10 bases between them. CDR1 is SGHTA, CDR2 FQGNSA, per germline. The CDR3 runs to 15 residues. CDR3 amino acids: CASSLGAGLNSPLHF. In DNA form, the CDR3 reads TGTGCCAGCAGCTTAGGTGCAGGCCTTAATTCACCCCTCCACTTT.

This clonotype has a handful of counts. The chain employs TRBV9 and TRBJ2-1; D is unclear. The CDR3 extends over 14 amino acids. Germline CDR1 reads SGDLS; CDR2 reads YYNGEE. V lost 0 bases, J lost 4 bases, and 8 bases lay in between. The DNA for the CDR3 is TGTGCCAGCAGCGTAGCCAACGCGTACAATGAGCAGTTCTTC. Protein sequence: CASSVANAYNEQFF.

As concerns this clonotype: Its ends do not fully match the called genes, so a read error is possible. The rearrangement uses TRBV12-3 or TRBV12-4 and TRBJ2-2; D gene ambiguous. The CDR3 totals 15 residues. The CDR3 region is CASSPDRAHTRELFF. CDR3 nucleotides: TGTGCCAGCAGTCCCGACCGGGCGCACACCAGGGAGCTGTTTTTT.

The gene calls are TRBV20-1 and TRBJ2-1, with 9 bases that match TRBD2. The J call may be incorrect, as the DNA end agrees better with TRBJ2-7. There are 16 residues in the CDR3. Germline V gene sequence: CDR1 DFQATT, CDR2 SNEGSKA (reference sequence). The CDR3 region has the DNA TGCAGTGCTAGGCCCGCGGGGGGGCGTTCCTACAATGAGCAGTACTTC. This codes for CSARPAGGRSYNEQYF.

This clonotype was observed a handful of times. The rearrangement links TRBV7-8 to TRBJ2-1, with D perhaps TRBD2 (6 bases). Trimming cost V 4 bases and J 1 base, with 14 bases left between them. Germline lookup yields CDR1 SGHVS and CDR2 FQNEAQ. This CDR3 comprises 16 residues. CDR3 residues: CASSSSRGSSYNEQFF. The CDR3 nucleotides are TGTGCCAGCAGCTCATCCCGGGGGTCTTCCTACAATGAGCAGTTCTTC. Full variable domain (rest looked up from reference TRBV7-8 and TRBJ2-1): GAGVSQSPRYKVAKRGQDVALRCDPISGHVSLFWYQQALGQGPEFLTYFQNEAQLDKSGLPSDRFFAERPEGSVSTLKIQRTQQEDSAVYLCASSSSRGSSYNEQFFGPGTRLTVL.

The chain carries TRBV24-1 and TRBJ2-7, with D possibly being TRBD1 (6 bases). CDR1 KGHDR and CDR2 SFDVKD come from the germline V gene. The CDR3 sequence is 13 residues long. The V end was cut by 7 bases, the J end by 7 bases, with 16 bases between. The CDR3 sequence is CATSAKGHNEQYF. The CDR3 DNA is TGTGCCACCAGCGCGAAGGGACACAATGAGCAGTACTTC.

In this sample, this clonotype turned up once. V usage is TRBV12-3 or TRBV12-4 and J usage is TRBJ1-5; 9 bases line up with TRBD1. This CDR3 has 16 amino acids. V shed 5 bases and J 3 bases; nucleotides not matched to a gene: 8. DNA of the CDR3: TGTGCCAGCAGTCCAGCCGGGACAGGGATCAATCAGCCCCAGCATTTT. It specifies CASSPAGTGINQPQHF.